This TCR beta chain stems from a study of blood T cell repertoires in COVID-19. Repertoires were generated with immunoSEQ multiplex PCR, while TCRdb's copy carries only in-frame clones and drops some. This table has over 120,000 clones, almost 80% appearing once. Germline assignment: CDR1 MNHEY and CDR2 SMNVEV (reference sequence). Trimming took 5 bases from V and 5 from J, leaving 20 bases between them. The CDR3 loop spans 16 amino acids. Sequencing input: PBMCs or T cells enriched from blood (not recorded which). The origin of this receptor is a woman aged 45-59 years who had recovered from COVID-19. V usage is TRBV27 and J usage is TRBJ2-3, with D perhaps matching TRBD1 (5 bases). CDR3 protein: CASSRRASTRRDTQYF. CDR3 sequence (DNA): TGTGCCAGCAGTCGCAGGGCTTCCACCCGGAGAGATACGCAGTATTTT.